This T cell receptor beta chain was identified in a study of T-cell reconstitution after alpha-beta-depleted transplantation in children. Molecular barcoding with unique molecular identifiers was used for the TCRbeta library. TCRdb re-derived calls from the PCR reads in MiXCR, one entry per CDR3 protein. The table lists around 410,000 distinct CDR3 sequences, around 9.9% of them singletons. V lost 1 base, J lost 6 bases, and 11 bases lay in between. Germline V lookup: CDR1 SGHTA, CDR2 FQGNSA. The CDR3 is made up of 14 amino acids. The chain links TRBV7-2 to TRBJ2-3; D call uncertain. This TCR derives from a human donor who donated a stem cell graft to a child with acute myeloid leukemia. The source was PBMCs from the stem cell graft donor, collected from the stem cell graft. The DNA of the CDR3 is TGTGCCAGCAGCTTAGACGCCCCACCTGATACGCAGTATTTT. Amino acids: CASSLDAPPDTQYF.